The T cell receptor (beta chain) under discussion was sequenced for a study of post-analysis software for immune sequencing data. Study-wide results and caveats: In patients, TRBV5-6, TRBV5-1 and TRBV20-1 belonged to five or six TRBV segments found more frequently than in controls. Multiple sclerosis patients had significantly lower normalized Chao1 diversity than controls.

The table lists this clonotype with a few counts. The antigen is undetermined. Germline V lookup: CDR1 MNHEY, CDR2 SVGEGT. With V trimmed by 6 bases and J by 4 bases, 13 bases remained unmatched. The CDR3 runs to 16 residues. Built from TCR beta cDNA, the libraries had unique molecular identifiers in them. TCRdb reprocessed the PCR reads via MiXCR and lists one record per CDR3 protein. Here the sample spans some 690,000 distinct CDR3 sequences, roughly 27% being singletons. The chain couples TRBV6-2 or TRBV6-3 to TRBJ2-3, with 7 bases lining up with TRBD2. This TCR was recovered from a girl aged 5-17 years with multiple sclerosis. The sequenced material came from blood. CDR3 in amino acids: CASSRGPAGWADTQYF. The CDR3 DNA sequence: TGTGCCAGCAGCAGAGGGCCAGCGGGATGGGCAGATACGCAGTATTTT.